This section outlines one T cell receptor (beta chain) sequence together with its context. As yet, its antigen is unknown. PCR involved 60 Vbeta and 13 Jbeta primers. Assay used: immunoSEQ multiplex PCR; TCRdb lists only in-frame clones, some missing. The table shows approximately 27,000 clones, with approximately 70% occurring only once. The CDR3 covers 13 residues. CDR1 and CDR2 from the germline V gene are SGHNT and YYREEE (reference sequence). Trimming shortened V by 4 bases and J by 0 bases, and 6 bases separated the two germline ends. This record comes from a study of cytomegalovirus exposure and HLA in healthy donors. Study observations and caveats: In a later analysis, TCR association rates varied by HLA locus: DRB1 most, HLA-C fewest.

The sequenced material came from PBMCs. The chain has TRBV5-4 and TRBJ2-3; D remains unclear. The TCR was taken from a woman aged 50 to 60 in good health and CMV-seronegative. Here the CDR3 reads CASSLRSTDTQYF. DNA of the CDR3: TGTGCCAGCAGCCTGCGTAGCACAGATACGCAGTATTTT.